The source of this TCR beta chain is a study of T cell responses to AZD1222 COVID-19 vaccine. A note on this clone: Its antigen is unknown.

Some clones are missing from TCRdb's copy, which holds only in-frame ones; the method was immunoSEQ multiplex PCR. The data show about 180,000 clones, with 70% to 90% seen just once and roughly 7.7% held by the top ten. Overall study results and limits: Scientists sampled the repertoires only once the peak T cell response had passed. Donor demographics were predominantly white British with a female majority; clonal diversity may be underestimated. Breadth and depth of Spike-specific TCRs rose after two AZD1222 doses.

This receptor was obtained from an adult in good health. The input for sequencing was peripheral blood, taken on day 0 of AZD1222 vaccination.

This CDR3 reads CASSNSDSPATQYF. The CDR3 DNA is TGTGCCAGCAGTAACTCGGACAGCCCTGCGACCCAGTACTTC. This chain connects TRBV28 to TRBJ2-5; D might be TRBD1 (6 bases). CDR3 length: 14 amino acids. V gave up 5 bases and J gave up 7 bases, with 17 bases separating them. Germline values: CDR1 MDHEN, CDR2 SYDVKM. Based on the CDR3 plus reference TRBV28 and TRBJ2-5, the full variable domain is DVKVTQSSRYLVKRTGEKVFLECVQDMDHENMFWYRQDPGLGLRLIYFSYDVKMKEKGDIPEGYSVSREKKERFSLILESASTNQTSMYLCASSNSDSPATQYFGPGTRLLVL.